A single sample is the source of the 9 T cell receptor beta chains below, sequenced in a study of shared clonotypes between healthy human individuals. The protocol was immunoSEQ multiplex PCR, while the TCRdb copy is restricted to in-frame clones and leaves out a portion. Found here are some 1 million clones, about 75% of them singletons; the top ten hold around 1.5%. The specimen was memory CD4+ T cells sorted from blood. Subset noted: CD45RA-negative fraction. Receptors were obtained from a man aged 18 to 30 in good health.

This chain connects TRBV29-1 to TRBJ2-7, with D perhaps TRBD1 (5 bases). The CDR3 has 13 residues. Germline CDR1 reads SQVTM; CDR2 reads ANQGSEA. Trimming pared 4 bases from V and 3 bases from J, leaving 13 bases between. CDR3: CSVAPTVYYEQYF. The CDR3 DNA reads as TGCAGCGTTGCACCGACAGTTTACTACGAGCAGTACTTC.

The chain uses TRBV9 and TRBJ1-3; D gene ambiguous. The germline CDR1 and CDR2 sequences are SGDLS and YYNGEE. The length of the CDR3 is 16 residues. V was cut by 0 bases and J by 2 bases, with 12 bases left in between. CDR3 bases: TGTGCCAGCAGCGTAGATGGGAGGGAAACTGGAAACACCATATATTTT. It yields the protein CASSVDGRETGNTIYF.

The sample holds one count of this clone. Other DNA sequences in this sample translate to the same CDR3. The rearrangement uses TRBV18 and TRBJ2-2, with D unresolved. Germline values: CDR1 KGHSH, CDR2 LQKENI. Trimming took 2 bases from V and 0 from J, leaving 4 bases between them. The CDR3 loop spans 14 amino acids. DNA for the CDR3: TGTGCCAGCTCACCAGGGCCGAACACCGGGGAGCTGTTTTTT. Translated, it gives CASSPGPNTGELFF.

Concerning this clone: At the DNA level, this CDR3 is encoded by other sequences in the same sample as well. The chain couples TRBV27 to TRBJ2-3; 7 nucleotides agree with TRBD2. V lost 3 bases and J lost 4; bases outside the gene matches: 1. This CDR3 has 13 amino acids. CDR1 and CDR2 from the germline V gene are MNHEY and SMNVEV (reference sequence). The CDR3 spells CASSFREADTQYF. CDR3 nucleotides: TGTGCCAGCAGTTTCCGGGAGGCAGATACGCAGTATTTT.

This rearrangement joins TRBV27 to TRBJ2-1; weak D call: TRBD1 (5 bases). The CDR3 contains 12 residues. V was cut by 6 bases and J by 4 bases, with 7 bases left in between. Germline V gives CDR1 MNHEY, CDR2 SMNVEV (reference sequence). CDR3 in amino acids: CASSHRYNEQFF. The CDR3 DNA reads as TGTGCCAGCAGCCACAGGTACAATGAGCAGTTCTTC.

Note on this clone: Sequence at one end of the junction differs from germline and may be a read error. CDR3 protein: CASSLGIGGGRTDTQYF. DNA of the CDR3: TGTGCTAGCAGCTTAGGTATCGGGGGGGGACGCACAGATACGCAGTATTTT. This chain uses TRBV7-7 with TRBJ2-3, with 8 bases matching TRBD2. Germline V gives CDR1 SSHAT, CDR2 FNYEAQ (reference sequence). There are 17 residues in the CDR3.

This clone occurred a few times. The CDR3 coding sequence is TGTGCCAGCGCCAACCAGGGTGCAACTAATGAAAAACTGTTTTTT. This codes for CASANQGATNEKLFF. The V call is TRBV11-2, the J call TRBJ1-4, with D possibly TRBD1 on 5 matching bases. The CDR3 sequence is 15 residues long. The ends were cut back, 8 bases at V and 0 bases at J, with 13 bases in the middle. Germline V gene lookup returns CDR1 SGHAT and CDR2 FQNNGV.

This clone was seen more than once but under ten times. The rearrangement links TRBV19 to TRBJ1-1; perhaps TRBD1 as D (5 bases). This CDR3 is built from 14 residues. V lost 5 bases and J 4 bases, leaving 14 bases between the germline ends. Germline V gene data show CDR1 as LNHDA and CDR2 as SQIVND (reference sequence). CDR3 in amino acids: CASSFRQRSTEAFF. The CDR3 nucleotides read TGTGCCAGTAGTTTCCGACAGAGGAGCACTGAAGCTTTCTTT.

V gene TRBV7-8 combines with J gene TRBJ1-2, with 10 bases aligning to TRBD1. The CDR3 contains 15 residues. With 5 bases clipped from V and 5 bases from J, the junction kept 8 bases outside the gene matches. The V gene's germline CDR1 is SGHVS and CDR2 FQNEAQ. DNA of the CDR3: TGTGCCAGCAGCCCAGAGGGGACAGGGGTATATGGCTACACCTTC. Its protein product is CASSPEGTGVYGYTF.